A selection of T cell receptor beta chains follows, all from one sample in a study of siplizumab effects on memory and regulatory T cells. The assay was immunoSEQ multiplex PCR, and TCRdb's table has in-frame clones only and misses some. The top ten hold 5% of the sample, which has roughly 75,000 clones, approximately 93% seen once. Material for sequencing was CD8+ T cells sorted from blood. The receptors stem from a human donor in good health. CDR3s include the opening cysteine and the closing phenylalanine or tryptophan. A D gene is named only where the DNA matches it firmly. Clone size is stated in some rows and not others, as once, few, many or a class when expanded.

CDR3nt | CDR3aa | j_gene | v_gene | d_gene | abundance
TGTGCCAGTAGTCCAGGACAGGGACCGCAGTATTTT | CASSPGQGPQYF | TRBJ2-3 | TRBV19 | TRBD1 | .
TGTGCCAGCAGTGGAGGAGTTCTCTACGAGCAGTACTTC | CASSGGVLYEQYF | TRBJ2-7 | TRBV25-1 | . | .
TGTGCCAGCAGTGAAAGGGAGAACTATGGCTACACCTTC | CASSERENYGYTF | TRBJ1-2 | TRBV25-1 | . | few
TGTGCCAGCAGCGTCGCATCTAGCGCAGGTGAGCAGTTCTTC | CASSVASSAGEQFF | TRBJ2-1 | TRBV9 | . | .
TGTGCCAGCAGCAACCAACTGCAGGGTCCCTATGGCTACACCTTC | CASSNQLQGPYGYTF | TRBJ1-2 | TRBV14 | . | .
TGTGCCAGCAGCTTGCTAGGCGAGCAGTACTTC | CASSLLGEQYF | TRBJ2-7 | TRBV5-4 | . | .
TGTGCCAGCAGCTTAGGGGAATATAGCAATCAGCCCCAGCATTTT | CASSLGEYSNQPQHF | TRBJ1-5 | TRBV13 | . | .
TGTGCCAGCAGCGAGGATGAGCAGTTCTTC | CASSEDEQFF | TRBJ2-1 | TRBV28 | . | .
TGTGCCAGCAGTCGAGGACGGTACTATGGCTACACCTTC | CASSRGRYYGYTF | TRBJ1-2 | TRBV27 | . | .
TGTGCCAGCAGCTTGACTAGCGGTGTGGGAGAGACCCAGTACTTC | CASSLTSGVGETQYF | TRBJ2-5 | TRBV11-1 | TRBD2 | .
TGTGCCAGCAGCTCACAAGAGACCCAGTACTTC | CASSSQETQYF | TRBJ2-5 | TRBV7-6 | . | .
TGTGCCAGCAGTTTCCCTCAGGGGGAGCAGTACTTC | CASSFPQGEQYF | TRBJ2-7 | TRBV6-5 | . | .
TGTGCCAGCAGCTTAAGGGGGACGTCCACAGATACGCAGTATTTT | CASSLRGTSTDTQYF | TRBJ2-3 | TRBV5-6 | . | .
TGTGCCAGCAGCTTGGATGATTGGGGGGAAGCGCAGTACTTC | CASSLDDWGEAQYF | TRBJ2-4 | TRBV5-6 | . | .
TGCAGCGTTCTACTGACAGGGGGCATCACCGGGGAGCTGTTTTTT | CSVLLTGGITGELFF | TRBJ2-2 | TRBV29-1 | TRBD1 | .
TGTGCCAGCAGCTTATTACAGCCCCTAGGGGGCTACACCTTC | CASSLLQPLGGYTF | TRBJ1-2 | TRBV5-6 | . | once
TGTGCCAGCAGTCTCGGGACTCGACCCTACAATGAGCAGTTCTTC | CASSLGTRPYNEQFF | TRBJ2-1 | TRBV27 | . | .
TGTGCCAGCAGCGGTCGGACAGACAACACCGGGGAGCTGTTTTTT | CASSGRTDNTGELFF | TRBJ2-2 | TRBV9 | . | .
TGCGCCAGCAGCCAAGAAGTTATGGGCGAGCAGTACTTC | CASSQEVMGEQYF | TRBJ2-7 | TRBV4-1 | . | .
TGTGCCAGCAGCCCGACTAGCGGGCCTCACAATGAGCAGTTCTTC | CASSPTSGPHNEQFF | TRBJ2-1 | TRBV7-2 | TRBD2 | .
TGTGCCAGCAGCGCCCAACCGGGACAGGGGGAAATTGGCGAGCAGTACTTC | CASSAQPGQGEIGEQYF | TRBJ2-7 | TRBV9 | TRBD1 | .
TGTGCCAGCAGCTTTTGGTTCGGCAGCTCCTACGAGCAGTACTTC | CASSFWFGSSYEQYF | TRBJ2-7 | TRBV7-2 | . | .
TGTGCCACGGAGGACGGGACAGGGGGTCGGCAGCCCCAGCATTTT | CATEDGTGGRQPQHF | TRBJ1-5 | TRBV6-5 | TRBD1 | .
TGTGCCAGCAGCCCCAGAGCAGGACTAGAAGCGGGGGCCCCAGATACGCAGTATTTT | CASSPRAGLEAGAPDTQYF | TRBJ2-3 | TRBV5-6 | TRBD2 | .
TGTGCCAGCAGTGGACCGGGGGTAAAGGTTTCCGCCGGGGAGCTGTTTTTT | CASSGPGVKVSAGELFF | TRBJ2-2 | TRBV2 | . | .
TGTGCCAGCAGCTTGGCCAGCCAAGAGACCCAGTACTTC | CASSLASQETQYF | TRBJ2-5 | TRBV7-9 | . | .
TGTGCCAGCAGCGTAGGAAGGTGGGACCAAGAGACCCAGTACTTC | CASSVGRWDQETQYF | TRBJ2-5 | TRBV9 | . | .
TGTGCCAGCAGCCTGCCGGACAGGAACACCATATATTTT | CASSLPDRNTIYF | TRBJ1-3 | TRBV13 | TRBD1 | .
TGCGCCAGCAGCGTGATACCCGGGACGGATGAAAAACTGTTTTTT | CASSVIPGTDEKLFF | TRBJ1-4 | TRBV4-1 | . | .
TGCGCCAGCAGCCAAGGCATTAGGGTGGACGGGGAGCTGTTTTTT | CASSQGIRVDGELFF | TRBJ2-2 | TRBV4-3 | . | .
TGTGCCAGCAGCTTCGGCGGGGGGGCCCCCGAGCAGTACTTC | CASSFGGGAPEQYF | TRBJ2-7 | TRBV5-6 | TRBD2 | .
TGTGCCAGCAGTCGTGGACTAGCGGGGGCCAACTCCTACGAGCAGTACTTC | CASSRGLAGANSYEQYF | TRBJ2-7 | TRBV2 | TRBD2 | .
TGCAGCGTTGAAGGTGGGTTCTCCTACGAGCAGTACTTC | CSVEGGFSYEQYF | TRBJ2-7 | TRBV29-1 | . | .
TGTGCCAGCAGCCTGCGCACGTTAGATACGCAGTATTTT | CASSLRTLDTQYF | TRBJ2-3 | TRBV13 | . | .
TGCGCCAGCAGCCAGGACAGATATTGGGAGGAGGACGAGCAGTACTTC | CASSQDRYWEEDEQYF | TRBJ2-7 | TRBV4-3 | . | .
TGTGCCAGCGCCCCTAGCGGGGGGAACCAAGAGACCCAGTACTTC | CASAPSGGNQETQYF | TRBJ2-5 | TRBV9 | TRBD2 | .
TGTGCCAGCAGCTTGGGACCCACCTACGAGCAGTACTTC | CASSLGPTYEQYF | TRBJ2-7 | TRBV11-2 | . | once
TGTGCCAGCAGCTTAGTCGGGGGATTGGGCGAAAAACTGTTTTTT | CASSLVGGLGEKLFF | TRBJ1-4 | TRBV11-2 | . | .
TGTGCCAGCAGCTTATGGGGAGGCGGGGTGGCCTACGAGCAGTACTTC | CASSLWGGGVAYEQYF | TRBJ2-7 | TRBV7-8 | . | .
TGTGCCAGCAGTTTAACAGGCCCCCGGCAAGAGACCCAGTACTTC | CASSLTGPRQETQYF | TRBJ2-5 | TRBV27 | . | once
TGCGCCAGCAGCCCTGACAGGGTTCAAGAGACCCAGTACTTC | CASSPDRVQETQYF | TRBJ2-5 | TRBV5-1 | TRBD1 | .
TGTGCCAGCAGCCTTTCTTCGGGGGGCGGTAGTGGCTACACCTTC | CASSLSSGGGSGYTF | TRBJ1-2 | TRBV14 | . | .
TGTGCCAGCAGTCCCGGGGGGGGTTCTTTGGAGCAGTACTTC | CASSPGGGSLEQYF | TRBJ2-5 | TRBV7-2 | TRBD2 | .
TGTGCCAGCAGTTACGGGACAGGGGTTATGAACACTGAAGCTTTCTTT | CASSYGTGVMNTEAFF | TRBJ1-1 | TRBV6-5 | TRBD1 | .
TGTGCCAGCAGCCCCGCCGGGCTCTCTCCGGCTTTCTTT | CASSPAGLSPAFF | TRBJ1-1 | TRBV27 | . | .
TGTGCCAGCAGCTTACAGGGGCAGGAGCCCTACGAGCAGTACTTC | CASSLQGQEPYEQYF | TRBJ2-7 | TRBV5-4 | TRBD1 | .